What follows is one T cell receptor (beta chain) and its context. The antigen it recognizes is unknown. Per-nucleotide qualities are absent, and no much larger clonotype sits a single base away. The germline ends are 20 bases apart after V is trimmed by 6 bases and J by 5 bases. CDR1 and CDR2 are read off the germline V gene as KGHSH and LQKENI. Taken from cysteine to phenylalanine, the CDR3 has 16 residues. The read is trimmed to its CDR3 DNA, 48 bases read in frame from base 1. The sample comes from a study of CD8 T cells in ankylosing spondylitis (TCRdb year 2017). Background for the entire study: To find TCR variants linked to disease, the study profiled T cell receptor beta repertoires in ankylosing spondylitis patients and healthy donors. Peripheral blood samples were taken, and synovial fluid was additionally collected from ankylosing spondylitis patients. The full study cohort was made up of under 30 ankylosing spondylitis patients and 95 to 130 healthy donors.

Data came from an Illumina HiSeq 2500. TCR beta libraries were prepared by quantitative 5'-RACE with molecular barcodes. In the source study's methods: A new computational method, built on a probabilistic model of VDJ rearrangement, was used to identify disease-linked TCR variants. TCRdb reran the public reads through fastp at Q25 and MiXCR, keeping productive beta chains. Rows with one shared CDR3 protein collapse into an entry with the most common genes and DNA. The V and J calls come from TCRdb's annotation, not from the publication. For this sample there are 670,000 or so distinct CDR3 sequences; around 19% appear just once. The top ten hold approximately 18% of the sample. Broader findings and caveats from the paper: A TCR beta motif of eight highly homologous amino acid variants appeared characteristic of blood from ankylosing spondylitis patients. The disease-linked clones were reported to be significantly enriched in matched synovial fluid samples from ankylosing spondylitis patients. Some of the motif variants had been reported before in the synovial fluid and blood of reactive arthritis patients, a finding that suggests common disease-initiation mechanisms. The disease-linked clones showed a CD8+ phenotype and occurred at relatively low frequencies in peripheral blood.

The chain is encoded by TRBV18 joined to TRBJ2-1, with the identity of the D gene unclear. The TCR sequence derives from a male donor with ankylosing spondylitis. The specimen was blood, either unsorted or a sorted T cell fraction (not recorded which). DNA sequence: TGTGCCAGCTCGCCCGAAGCGTCCCGGTCGAACAATGAGCAGTTCTTC. Translated, this gives CASSPEASRSNNEQFF.